This T cell receptor beta chain was captured in a study of tumor-infiltrating lymphocytes in primary liver carcinoma. Making TCR beta cDNA involved approximately 510 ng total RNA and a constant-region primer. Nested multiplex PCR, run for three rounds with slightly modified ARM-PCR, yielded TCR beta libraries. It was with TRBV1-TRBV30 forward primers and a C-beta reverse primer that the first two PCR rounds were run, at roughly 11 cycles each. MiXCR was run by TCRdb on the multiplex PCR reads, yielding one entry per CDR3 protein. The sample yields 100,000 to 150,000 distinct CDR3 sequences, approximately 64% seen once. In regard to this clonotype: One junction end disagrees with the germline gene, perhaps due to a read error.

Germline values: CDR1 WNHNN, CDR2 SYGVQD (reference sequence). This CDR3 region has 15 residues. From unsorted bulk tissue weighing about 20-31 mg, DNA and RNA were co-extracted. This sequence joins TRBV10-1 and TRBJ2-5; TRBD2 aligns across 10 bases. Sequencing input: liver tumor tissue from sampling region 3. Subset specified: tumor region T3, left-lateral pole. This clonotype was sampled from a woman aged 55-75 years with primary liver carcinoma and hepatitis B virus infection. The CDR3 DNA is TGCGCCAGTAGTGAGTCTACCAGCGGGAGGGAGACCCCGTACTTC. Encoded protein: CASSESTSGRETPYF.